Listed below are T cell receptor beta chains from one sample, sequenced in a study of T cells in Graves' hyperthyroidism and ophthalmopathy. TCRdb passed the multiplex PCR reads through MiXCR, listing each CDR3 protein once. The sample carries fewer than 650,000 distinct CDR3 sequences, 40% to 55% recorded once. The material sequenced was peripheral blood or thyroid tissue (not recorded which). These receptor sequences come from an adult woman with Graves' disease, either hyperthyroidism or ophthalmopathy (not recorded which). The CDR3 runs from the conserved cysteine through the conserved F or W. D genes are given only for firm matches. The size of a clone is reported for some rows only, either as once, few or many, or as a class for expanded clones.

>TRBV15|NA|13|TRBJ1-1|NA
CATSRLKRSEAFF
TGTGCCACCAGCAGACTCAAGCGATCTGAAGCTTTCTTT
>TRBV29-1|many|15|TRBJ2-7|TRBD1
CSVGQGAPDGYEQYF
TGCAGCGTTGGACAGGGGGCTCCGGACGGCTACGAGCAGTACTTC
>TRBV7-8|NA|16|TRBJ1-4|TRBD1
CASSLGPLGQGAKLFF
TGTGCCAGCAGCTTAGGTCCATTGGGACAGGGGGCAAAACTGTTTTTT
>TRBV10-3|NA|16|TRBJ1-3|NA
CAISESEVRDGNTIYF
TGTGCCATCAGTGAATCAGAGGTCCGGGATGGAAACACCATATATTTT
>TRBV11-2|NA|13|TRBJ1-6|NA
CATRGVPNSPLHF
TGTGCCACCCGAGGAGTACCTAATTCACCCCTCCACTTT
>TRBV7-9|many|15|TRBJ2-5|NA
CASGLGSGNQETQYF
TGTGCCAGCGGTCTTGGCTCGGGCAACCAAGAGACCCAGTACTTC
>TRBV2|many|14|TRBJ2-7|NA
CASSEGDGRYEQYF
TGTGCCAGCAGTGAAGGGGACGGCAGGTACGAGCAGTACTTC
>TRBV12-3/TRBV12-4|NA|14|TRBJ2-7|TRBD2
CASSLLAVTYEQYF
TGTGCCAGCAGTTTACTAGCGGTAACCTACGAGCAGTACTTC
>TRBV10-3|NA|17|TRBJ2-2|NA
CAISGDENGINTGELFF
TGTGCCATCAGTGGCGATGAAAACGGAATTAACACCGGGGAGCTGTTTTTT
>TRBV19|many|14|TRBJ1-2|NA
CASSAGSRDYGYTF
TGTGCCAGTAGCGCAGGGAGTAGGGACTATGGCTACACCTTC
>TRBV7-6|many|13|TRBJ1-1|NA
CASSLDTNTEAFF
TGTGCCAGCAGCTTAGATACGAACACTGAAGCTTTCTTT
>TRBV7-2|NA|13|TRBJ1-2|NA
CASSSRHNVGYTF
TGTGCCAGCAGCTCAAGACACAACGTAGGCTACACCTTC
>TRBV9|many|14|TRBJ2-7|NA
CASSVTGNSYEQYF
TGTGCCAGCAGCGTAACCGGGAACTCCTACGAGCAGTACTTC
>TRBV7-2|many|15|TRBJ2-7|TRBD2
CASSLVGLAGYEQYF
TGTGCCAGCAGCTTAGTAGGCCTAGCGGGTTACGAGCAGTACTTC
>TRBV10-3|NA|13|TRBJ1-1|NA
CAISEPGRAEAFF
TGTGCCATCAGTGAGCCGGGGAGGGCTGAAGCTTTCTTT
>TRBV11-2|NA|15|TRBJ2-7|NA
CASSPRSGPAREQYF
TGTGCCAGCAGCCCCCGGAGCGGGCCCGCTAGGGAGCAGTACTTC
>TRBV11-2|NA|15|TRBJ2-2|TRBD2
CASRSGTTHTGELFF
TGTGCCAGCAGGTCCGGGACTACTCACACCGGGGAGCTGTTTTTT
>TRBV28|few|15|TRBJ1-6|NA
CASGVGGLTNSPLHF
TGTGCCAGCGGGGTTGGGGGACTGACTAATTCACCCCTCCACTTT
>TRBV11-1|many|14|TRBJ2-2|NA
CASSSSRNTGELFF
TGTGCCAGCAGCTCCAGCAGAAACACCGGGGAGCTGTTTTTT
>TRBV6-1|NA|15|TRBJ1-1|TRBD1
CASRRQDRADTEAFF
TGTGCCAGCAGGCGCCAGGACAGGGCGGACACTGAAGCTTTCTTT
>TRBV7-9|NA|12|TRBJ1-5|NA
CASSKDGGPQHF
TGTGCCAGCAGCAAAGACGGGGGGCCCCAGCATTTT
>TRBV25-1|NA|15|TRBJ2-1|NA
CASSGPGAVGNEQFF
TGTGCCAGCAGTGGACCCGGAGCGGTCGGCAATGAGCAGTTCTTC
>TRBV5-1|once|15|TRBJ2-7|NA
CASSLAGTQAYEQYF
TGCGCCAGCAGCTTGGCCGGGACACAAGCCTACGAGCAGTACTTC
>TRBV14|NA|12|TRBJ2-5|NA
CASSQVGGPQYF
TGTGCCAGCAGCCAAGTTGGTGGACCCCAGTACTTC
>TRBV10-3|NA|13|TRBJ1-5|NA
CATSDEGGQPQHF
TGTGCCACCAGTGATGAGGGCGGTCAGCCCCAGCATTTT
>TRBV3-1|once|12|TRBJ1-4|NA
CASSQYSEKLFF
TGTGCCAGCAGCCAGTACAGTGAAAAACTGTTTTTT
>TRBV6-1|NA|15|TRBJ1-5|NA
CASSRGTSGIGSQHF
TGTGCCAGCAGTCGCGGGACTAGCGGGATAGGATCCCAGCATTTT
>TRBV20-1|few|13|TRBJ2-1|NA
CSARKGPYNEQFF
TGCAGTGCTAGAAAGGGTCCCTACAATGAGCAGTTCTTC
>TRBV4-1|many|15|TRBJ2-7|TRBD1
CASSQVRTGGREQYF
TGCGCCAGCAGCCAAGTCAGGACAGGGGGGAGGGAGCAGTACTTC
>TRBV29-1|many|16|TRBJ1-1|NA
CSVAMGQGLVNTEAFF
TGCAGCGTTGCAATGGGGCAGGGACTGGTGAACACTGAAGCTTTCTTT
>TRBV5-6|NA|15|TRBJ2-6|NA
CASSLSGNGANVLTF
TGTGCCAGCAGCTTGTCGGGTAACGGGGCCAACGTCCTGACTTTC
>TRBV7-9|NA|13|TRBJ1-5|NA
CASSATGIQPQHF
TGTGCCAGCAGCGCTACAGGGATTCAGCCCCAGCATTTT
>TRBV13|NA|14|TRBJ1-4|NA
CASSLIGGNEKLFF
TGTGCCAGCAGCTTAATTGGGGGGAACGAAAAACTGTTTTTT
>TRBV7-9|NA|15|TRBJ1-1|TRBD1
CASSITGEGYTEAFF
TGTGCCAGCAGCATAACAGGGGAAGGGTACACTGAAGCTTTCTTT
>TRBV27|many|13|TRBJ1-2|NA
CASSLGRETGYTF
TGTGCCAGCAGTTTAGGGCGAGAAACGGGCTACACCTTC
>TRBV29-1|NA|12|TRBJ2-7|NA
CSVDWSSYEQYF
TGCAGCGTAGACTGGAGCTCCTACGAGCAGTACTTC
>TRBV29-1|NA|13|TRBJ1-1|NA
CSWGGGPSTEAFF
TGCAGCTGGGGTGGGGGTCCCAGCACTGAAGCTTTCTTT
>TRBV20-1|many|15|TRBJ1-6|NA
CSARDGGEGSSPLHF
TGCAGTGCTAGAGATGGGGGGGAGGGTAGTTCACCCCTCCACTTT
>TRBV12-3/TRBV12-4|NA|13|TRBJ2-5|NA
CASSYGGKETQYF
TGTGCCAGCAGTTATGGGGGAAAAGAGACCCAGTACTTC
>TRBV29-1|few|14|TRBJ1-1|NA
CSVGWQYGDTEAFF
TGCAGCGTTGGATGGCAGTATGGTGACACTGAAGCTTTCTTT
>TRBV6-1|many|13|TRBJ2-5|NA
CASRGQPQETQYF
TGTGCCAGCAGAGGACAGCCTCAAGAGACCCAGTACTTC
>TRBV24-1|NA|13|TRBJ2-5|NA
CATSDLMGETQYF
TGTGCCACCAGTGATTTGATGGGAGAGACCCAGTACTTC
>TRBV6-1|many|13|TRBJ1-3|NA
CASSDFSGNTIYF
TGTGCCAGCAGTGATTTCTCTGGAAACACCATATATTTT
>TRBV2|NA|18|TRBJ2-6|NA
CASSESPGGGSGANVLTF
TGTGCCAGCAGTGAAAGTCCAGGGGGAGGATCTGGGGCCAACGTCCTGACTTTC
>TRBV7-8|NA|14|TRBJ2-7|NA
CASSLDGSVYEQYF
TGTGCCAGCAGCTTAGATGGATCCGTGTACGAGCAGTACTTC